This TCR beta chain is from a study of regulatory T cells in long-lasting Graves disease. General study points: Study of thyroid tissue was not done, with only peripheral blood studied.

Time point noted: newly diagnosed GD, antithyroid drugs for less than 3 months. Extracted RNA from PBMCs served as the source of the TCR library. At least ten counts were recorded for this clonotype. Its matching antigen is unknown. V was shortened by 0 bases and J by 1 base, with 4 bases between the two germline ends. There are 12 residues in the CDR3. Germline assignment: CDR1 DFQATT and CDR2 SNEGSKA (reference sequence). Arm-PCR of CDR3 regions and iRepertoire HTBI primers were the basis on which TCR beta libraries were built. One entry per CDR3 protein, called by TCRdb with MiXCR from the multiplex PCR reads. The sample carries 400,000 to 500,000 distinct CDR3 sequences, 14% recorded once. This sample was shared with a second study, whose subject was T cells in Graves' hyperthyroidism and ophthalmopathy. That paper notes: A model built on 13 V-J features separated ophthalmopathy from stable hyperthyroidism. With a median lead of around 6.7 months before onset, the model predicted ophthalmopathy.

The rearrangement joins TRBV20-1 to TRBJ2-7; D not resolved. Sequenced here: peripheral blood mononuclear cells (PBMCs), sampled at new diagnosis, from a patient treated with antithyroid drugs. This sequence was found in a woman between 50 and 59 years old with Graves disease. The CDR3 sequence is CSARDRSYEQYF. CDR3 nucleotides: TGCAGTGCTAGAGACAGGTCCTACGAGCAGTACTTC.